This TCR beta chain was sequenced in a study of regulatory T cells in long-lasting Graves disease (dated by TCRdb to the early 2020s). Looking at the study overall: Persistent Graves' disease was defined as antithyroid drug treatment for over 5 years with persistently positive TSH receptor autoantibodies. This study used TCR sequencing and RNA sequencing of peripheral blood to compare persistent Graves' disease patients against newly diagnosed Graves' disease patients. The study was conducted in China and was registered as a clinical trial. TCR sequencing covered some 13 persistent and approximately 20 newly diagnosed Graves' disease patients, around 35 samples in total. Persistent Graves' disease patients in the clinical cohort had taken antithyroid drugs for roughly ten years on average. Beyond this particular receptor, the publication reports: Patients with persistent disease shared more public clonotypes (around 2,500) than newly diagnosed patients did (around 930). Persistent Graves' disease patients showed lower TCR Shannon entropy and fewer highly expanded clones than newly diagnosed patients, suggesting clonal expansion. The small sample size was acknowledged by the authors as a limitation that may reduce accuracy. Only peripheral blood was studied, because thyroid tissue, the primary lesion, was inaccessible. Persistent disease showed preferential use of TRBV28, TRBJ1-2 and TRBJ2-5, whereas newly diagnosed disease favored TRBV20-1 and TRBJ2-1. Sequencing and analysis were limited to the TCR beta chain.

The library was generated by multiplex PCR. Reads for this sample came from an Illumina HiSeq 4000. iRepertoire HTBI primers and Arm-PCR amplification of CDR3 regions were used to construct TCR beta libraries. Before sequencing, the PCR products underwent gel purification. The original pipeline was this. A total of 62 TRBV and under 15 TRBJ segments were identified across samples and were used for gene usage analysis of CDR3 amino acid clonotypes. Filtered high-quality paired reads were merged into contigs using COPE and FqMerger. Contigs were aligned with BLAST to IMGT TRBV, TRBD and TRBJ reference genes, and CDR3 was defined per IMGT. Clonotypes above 0.1% frequency were classified as highly expanded clones. Shannon entropy served as the measure of repertoire diversity, while the Gini coefficient captured V-J evenness. Public clonotypes were defined as clonotypes shared by more than one individual. Starting from the raw public reads, TCRdb applied fastp trimming at Q25, assembled clones with MiXCR and retained in-frame beta chains. Every entry covers one CDR3 protein and lists the most common genes and DNA from its rows. In this record, the V and J calls reflect TCRdb's handling and not the investigators' own analysis. The sample records fewer than 600,000 distinct CDR3 sequences, less than 25% of which are singletons. Roughly 14% of the sample is held by the ten biggest clonotypes.

Trimming takes 0 bases from V and 8 bases from J, and the germline ends sit 10 bases apart. The CDR3 spans 12 residues, from the cysteine through the phenylalanine. CDR3 DNA only is kept here, 36 bases in frame from base 1. The germline V gene provides CDR1 SQVTM and CDR2 ANQGSEA. The sample's time point label is to be understood as: persistent/refractory GD, antithyroid drugs over 5 years with positive TRAb. RNA was extracted from PBMCs in TRIzol for both TCR sequencing and RNA sequencing. Graves' disease was diagnosed according to American Thyroid Association guidelines. Patients were recruited from an endocrinology department in Xi'an, China. Each patient gave 7 to 9.5 milliliters of peripheral blood, collected in an EDTA anticoagulant tube. Ficoll Paque Plus density gradient separation was used to isolate PBMCs, and no additional T cell sorting was done. An Agilent 2100 Bioanalyzer and agarose gel were used to check RNA quality, while a NanoDrop 2000 measured RNA concentration.

This clonotype was recorded many times. The specificity of this receptor is unknown. Per-base qualities were not stored, and no clone one base away is much larger. Material: peripheral blood mononuclear cells (PBMCs), obtained when the disease was refractory, from a patient treated with antithyroid drugs. The chain uses TRBV29-1 and TRBJ1-2; the D segment cannot be called with confidence. The clonotype originates from a female donor with Graves disease. The DNA sequence follows: TGCAGCGTTGAAGACAGCCCAAGGGGCTACACCTTC. This yields the protein CSVEDSPRGYTF.